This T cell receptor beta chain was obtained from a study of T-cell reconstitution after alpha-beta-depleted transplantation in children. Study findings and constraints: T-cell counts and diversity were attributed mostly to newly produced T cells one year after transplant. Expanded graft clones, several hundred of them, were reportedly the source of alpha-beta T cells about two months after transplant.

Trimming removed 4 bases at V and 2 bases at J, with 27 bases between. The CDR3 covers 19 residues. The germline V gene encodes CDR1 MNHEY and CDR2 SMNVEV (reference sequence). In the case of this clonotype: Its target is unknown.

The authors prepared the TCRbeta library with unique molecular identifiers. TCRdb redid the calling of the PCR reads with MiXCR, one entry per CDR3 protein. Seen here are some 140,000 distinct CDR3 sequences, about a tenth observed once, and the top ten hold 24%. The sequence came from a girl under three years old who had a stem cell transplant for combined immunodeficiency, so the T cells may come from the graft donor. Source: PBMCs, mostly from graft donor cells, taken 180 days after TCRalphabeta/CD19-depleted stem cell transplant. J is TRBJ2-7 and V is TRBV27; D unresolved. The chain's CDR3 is CASSSTLRLRAEETYEQYF. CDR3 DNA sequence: TGTGCCAGCAGTTCAACCCTCCGATTAAGGGCTGAAGAAACCTACGAGCAGTACTTC.